The rows below give T cell receptor beta chains drawn from one sample of a study of shared clonotypes between healthy human individuals. Clones were sequenced by immunoSEQ multiplex PCR, and TCRdb holds only the in-frame ones, with some missing. The sample consists of 550,000 to 750,000 clones, less than 97% of them appearing once. Sequencing was done on a sample of naive CD8+ T cells sorted from blood. Source of these receptors: a woman aged 30 to 39 in good health. Each CDR3 is given with its conserved first and last residue. Fields, in order: CDR3 protein, CDR3 DNA, V gene, D gene, clone size, CDR3 length, J gene. D genes are given only for firm matches. Only some rows state a clone size, as once, few, many or a class for expanded clones.

CDR3aa: CASSIVGQFNQPQHF; CDR3nt: TGTGCCAGTAGTATAGTGGGACAGTTTAATCAGCCCCAGCATTTT; v_gene: TRBV19; d_gene: TRBD1; abundance: .; len: 15; j_gene: TRBJ1-5
CDR3aa: CASSRQGSRDYEQYF; CDR3nt: TGTGCCAGCAGTCGACAGGGGTCTAGGGACTACGAGCAGTACTTC; v_gene: TRBV6-1; d_gene: TRBD1; abundance: once; len: 15; j_gene: TRBJ2-7
CDR3aa: CASSGTGVYGYTF; CDR3nt: TGTGCCAGCAGCGGGACAGGGGTCTATGGCTACACCTTC; v_gene: TRBV28; d_gene: TRBD1; abundance: once; len: 13; j_gene: TRBJ1-2
CDR3aa: CASSQRDSLEQYF; CDR3nt: TGTGCCAGCAGCCAACGGGACAGTCTCGAGCAGTACTTC; v_gene: TRBV7-9; d_gene: TRBD1; abundance: .; len: 13; j_gene: TRBJ2-7
CDR3aa: CASSRRSVSNQPQHF; CDR3nt: TGTGCCAGCAGCCGTAGATCTGTGAGCAATCAGCCCCAGCATTTT; v_gene: TRBV28; d_gene: .; abundance: .; len: 15; j_gene: TRBJ1-5
CDR3aa: CASRQPGQGLYEQYF; CDR3nt: TGTGCCAGCCGTCAACCGGGACAGGGGCTCTACGAGCAGTACTTC; v_gene: TRBV11-2; d_gene: TRBD1; abundance: .; len: 15; j_gene: TRBJ2-7
CDR3aa: CASSLRPGRSIQYF; CDR3nt: TGTGCCAGCAGCTTAAGGCCAGGACGGAGCATTCAGTACTTC; v_gene: TRBV7-2; d_gene: .; abundance: .; len: 14; j_gene: TRBJ2-4
CDR3aa: CASSIHRGYTEAFF; CDR3nt: TGTGCCAGCAGCATACACCGGGGGTACACTGAAGCTTTCTTT; v_gene: TRBV5-6; d_gene: .; abundance: .; len: 14; j_gene: TRBJ1-1
CDR3aa: CASSLLIQEGYTF; CDR3nt: TGTGCCAGCAGTTTATTGATCCAGGAGGGCTACACCTTC; v_gene: TRBV28; d_gene: .; abundance: .; len: 13; j_gene: TRBJ1-2
CDR3aa: CASSLGPDYTEAFF; CDR3nt: TGTGCCAGCAGCTTAGGACCAGATTACACTGAAGCTTTCTTT; v_gene: TRBV11-2; d_gene: .; abundance: .; len: 14; j_gene: TRBJ1-1
CDR3aa: CASSLLGKNTEAFF; CDR3nt: TGTGCCAGCAGTTTGCTTGGGAAGAACACTGAAGCTTTCTTT; v_gene: TRBV28; d_gene: .; abundance: .; len: 14; j_gene: TRBJ1-1
CDR3aa: CASSQSRDRVPDTQYF; CDR3nt: TGTGCCAGCAGTCAATCCCGGGACAGGGTTCCAGATACGCAGTATTTT; v_gene: TRBV2; d_gene: TRBD1; abundance: .; len: 16; j_gene: TRBJ2-3
CDR3aa: CASSFIAGDSYNEQFF; CDR3nt: TGTGCCAGCAGTTTCATAGCGGGAGACTCCTACAATGAGCAGTTCTTC; v_gene: TRBV27; d_gene: TRBD2; abundance: once; len: 16; j_gene: TRBJ2-1